This passage covers 27 T cell receptor beta chains from one sample sequenced in a study of yellow fever vaccine responses in identical twins. TCRdb processed the RT-PCR reads anew with MiXCR; each CDR3 protein has one entry. Of 5,500 to 6,500 distinct CDR3 sequences listed, 50% to 80% were seen once; the top ten hold roughly 4%. This specimen consisted of T cells from blood (PBMCs), unsorted or a sorted subset (not recorded which), obtained before or after yellow fever vaccination (not recorded which). The source is a woman in her late teens or twenties who received the yellow fever vaccine.

This chain joins TRBV4-1 and TRBJ2-7; 8 bases are shared with TRBD2. The germline CDR1 and CDR2 sequences are MGHRA and YSYEKL. The CDR3 covers 14 residues. Trimming cost V 3 bases and J 4 bases; bases outside gene matches: 5. The CDR3 sequence is CASSHLGLDYEQYF. Here the CDR3 DNA reads TGCGCCAGCAGCCACCTGGGACTAGATTACGAGCAGTACTTC.

V and J are TRBV2 and TRBJ2-7; no clear D. The CDR3 totals 12 residues. From germline, CDR1 is SNHLY and CDR2 FYNNEI. V lost 4 bases, J lost 4 bases, and 8 bases lay in between. The CDR3 here is CASSVNGYEQYF. CDR3 nucleotide sequence: TGTGCCAGCAGTGTGAATGGGTACGAGCAGTACTTC. The full variable domain, rest sourced from reference TRBV2 and TRBJ2-7, is EPEVTQTPSHQVTQMGQEVILRCVPISNHLYFYWYRQILGQKVEFLVSFYNNEISEKSEIFDDQFSVERPDGSNFTLKIRSTKLEDSAMYFCASSVNGYEQYFGPGTRLTVT.

This rearrangement joins TRBV3-1 to TRBJ2-7, with 9 bases aligning to TRBD1. CDR3 length: 14 residues. V lost 2 bases and J lost 5; bases outside the gene matches: 4. Germline V gives CDR1 LGHDT, CDR2 YNNKEL (reference sequence). In DNA, the CDR3 is TGTGCCAGCAGCCAACCGGGACAGGGAGACGAGCAGTACTTC. Its translation is CASSQPGQGDEQYF.

J is TRBJ2-3 and V is TRBV7-6, with 7 bases aligning to TRBD2. V lost 4 bases, J lost 0 bases, and 10 bases stayed unmatched. From germline, CDR1 is SGHVS and CDR2 FNYEAQ. The CDR3 length is 17 residues. The CDR3 region is CASSSWAASGSTDTQYF. DNA for the CDR3: TGTGCCAGCAGCTCATGGGCGGCTAGCGGAAGCACAGATACGCAGTATTTT. The full variable domain, completed using reference TRBV7-6 and TRBJ2-3, is GAGVSQSPRYKVTKRGQDVALRCDPISGHVSLYWYRQALGQGPEFLTYFNYEAQQDKSGLPNDRFSAERPEGSISTLTIQRTEQRDSAMYRCASSSWAASGSTDTQYFGPGTRLTVL.

This rearrangement joins TRBV4-3 to TRBJ2-3, with D unresolved. The V end lost 1 base, the J end lost 4 bases, and 9 bases lay between the germline ends. The CDR3 spans 14 residues. Germline-derived CDR1 and CDR2 are LGHNA and YSLEER. CDR3 in DNA: TGCGCCAGCAGCCAAGTTATGGGGTCAGATACGCAGTATTTT. Residues: CASSQVMGSDTQYF.

This chain joins TRBV28 and TRBJ1-1; no definite D call. Between the trimmed V and J ends, which lost 2 bases and 5 bases, there was a span of 15 bases. This CDR3 has 15 residues. Germline V gene data show CDR1 as MDHEN and CDR2 as SYDVKM. CDR3 region: CASSLHEVRWTEAFF. The CDR3 nucleotides are TGTGCCAGCAGTTTACACGAAGTCAGATGGACTGAAGCTTTCTTT. Complete variable domain (other parts from reference TRBV28 and TRBJ1-1): DVKVTQSSRYLVKRTGEKVFLECVQDMDHENMFWYRQDPGLGLRLIYFSYDVKMKEKGDIPEGYSVSREKKERFSLILESASTNQTSMYLCASSLHEVRWTEAFFGQGTRLTVV.

In nucleotides, the CDR3 is TGTGCCAGCAGTTTATCTGGAGGGAACACTGAAGCTTTCTTT. This codes for CASSLSGGNTEAFF. The chain recombines TRBV12-3 or TRBV12-4 with TRBJ1-1; D ambiguous. The CDR3 has 14 residues. Trimming stripped 2 bases from V and 1 base from J, with 8 bases between.

The V call is TRBV6-2 or TRBV6-3, the J call TRBJ2-7; no clear D. The CDR3 extends over 16 amino acids. Germline CDR1 reads MNHEY; CDR2 reads SVGEGT. The V gene lost 0 bases and the J gene lost 0 bases, with 12 bases spanning the gap. This CDR3 reads CASSYSGGVSSYEQYF. The CDR3 DNA follows: TGTGCCAGCAGTTACTCGGGCGGAGTCAGCTCCTACGAGCAGTACTTC.

J is TRBJ1-1 and V is TRBV10-3, with 11 bases aligning to TRBD1. V shed 4 bases and J 4 bases; nucleotides not matched to a gene: 17. CDR1 is ENHRY, CDR2 SYGVKD, per germline. The CDR3 covers 19 residues. CDR3: CAISGTGGSPFSSTTEAFF. CDR3 sequence (DNA): TGTGCCATCAGTGGGACAGGGGGCTCCCCGTTTTCCTCGACCACTGAAGCTTTCTTT.

The rearrangement uses TRBV4-3 and TRBJ2-7, with 9 bases fitting TRBD1. This CDR3 is built from 17 residues. J gave up 5 bases and V 1 base, and 12 bases lay outside the gene matches. Per the germline V gene, CDR1 is LGHNA and CDR2 is YSLEER. CDR3 nucleotide sequence: TGCGCCAGCAGCCAAGTCGGACCGGGACAGGGTGGAGACGAGCAGTACTTC. Translated: CASSQVGPGQGGDEQYF.

The genes are TRBV9 and TRBJ2-7; either TRBD1 or TRBD2 may supply D (5 bases each). Germline V gives CDR1 SGDLS, CDR2 YYNGEE. Trimming removed 3 bases from V and 0 bases from J, with 10 bases in between. The CDR3 runs to 14 residues. The CDR3 DNA sequence: TGTGCCAGCAGCGGGGGACGGAACTCCTACGAGCAGTACTTC. Encoded protein: CASSGGRNSYEQYF.

The J gene is TRBJ2-5, the V gene TRBV10-2; perhaps TRBD1 as D (5 bases). The CDR3 is made up of 14 amino acids. V gave up 6 bases and J gave up 0 bases, with 11 bases separating them. Germline-derived CDR1 and CDR2 are WSHSY and SAAADI. CDR3 protein: CASSNDSYQETQYF. CDR3 DNA sequence: TGCGCCAGCAGCAATGACAGTTACCAAGAGACCCAGTACTTC.

The gene calls are TRBV5-7 and TRBJ1-2; D remains unclear. TRBV5-7 belongs to the ORF category, with a function that is uncertain. This CDR3 is built from 12 residues. V lost 3 bases to trimming and J lost 3 bases, with 6 bases between them. The CDR3 region is CASSSTYYGYTF. CDR3 DNA: TGTGCCAGCAGCTCTACATACTATGGCTACACCTTC.

Turning to this clonotype: The junction does not match germline at one end; this may be a read error. The chain is built from TRBV20-1 and TRBJ2-5; 8 bases line up with TRBD1. The length of the CDR3 is 16 residues. CDR1 and CDR2 from the germline V gene are DFQATT and SNEGSKA (reference sequence). CDR3 in amino acids: CGARSPGAGGPETQYF. CDR3 in DNA: TGCGGTGCTAGATCGCCTGGGGCAGGGGGCCCAGAGACCCAGTACTTC.

The chain couples TRBV10-1 to TRBJ2-7, with D perhaps being TRBD1 or TRBD2 (5 bases each). The V and J ends lost 5 bases and 7 bases respectively, with 15 bases between them. Germline-derived CDR1 and CDR2 are WNHNN and SYGVQD (reference sequence). The CDR3 is 13 residues long. Here the CDR3 reads CASSRGSSGEQYF. The CDR3 DNA is TGCGCCAGCAGTAGGGGCTCGTCGGGGGAGCAGTACTTC.

The CDR3 DNA reads as TGTGCCATCGGTTACAATGAGCAGTTCTTC. It encodes CAIGYNEQFF. V and J are TRBV6-5 and TRBJ2-1; D is unclear. The CDR3 has 10 residues. Per germline, CDR1 MNHEY and CDR2 SVGAGI. Trimming cost V 10 bases and J 4 bases, with 5 bases left between them.

This clonotype has a handful of counts. The V and J genes are TRBV6-1 and TRBJ1-3; D is undetermined. The CDR3 is 12 amino acids. Trimming took 6 bases from V and 5 from J, leaving 8 bases between them. Germline CDR1 and CDR2: MNHNS and SASEGT. CDR3 residues: CASSRPRNTIYF. CDR3 in DNA: TGTGCCAGCAGCCGCCCGCGAAACACCATATATTTT.

J is TRBJ2-5 and V is TRBV5-1; 8 bases are shared with TRBD1. V gave up 3 bases and J gave up 0 bases; unmatched junction bases: 4. Looked up from germline, CDR1 is SGHRS and CDR2 is YFSETQ. This CDR3 region has 15 residues. The CDR3 nucleotides read TGCGCCAGCAGCTGGGGGACAGGTTACCAAGAGACCCAGTACTTC. This encodes CASSWGTGYQETQYF.

This rearrangement joins TRBV4-2 to TRBJ2-5; 7 bases map to TRBD1. Germline V gene lookup returns CDR1 LGHNA and CDR2 YNFKEQ. The CDR3 loop spans 16 amino acids. J lost 1 base, V lost 0 bases, and 5 bases had no gene match. The CDR3: CASSQDYGTAQETQYF. The CDR3 bases are TGTGCCAGCAGCCAAGATTACGGGACAGCCCAAGAGACCCAGTACTTC.

This chain links TRBV19 with TRBJ2-7, with D unclear. V was trimmed by 3 bases and J by 3 bases, leaving 9 bases between them. CDR3 length: 13 residues. Germline V CDR1 and CDR2: LNHDA, SQIVND (reference sequence). CDR3 region: CASSMAEGYEQYF. CDR3 DNA sequence: TGTGCCAGTAGTATGGCAGAAGGCTACGAGCAGTACTTC.

The chain couples TRBV5-3 to TRBJ2-7, with TRBD2 matching 9 bases. TRBV5-3 is given ORF status, its function remaining uncertain. This CDR3 has 14 residues. V was pared by 8 bases and J by 5 bases, with 11 bases of the junction left unmatched. The CDR3 bases are TGTGCCAGTTCTCCGGGACTAGCTCTCAACGAGCAGTACTTC. It translates to CASSPGLALNEQYF.

The J gene is TRBJ2-2, the V gene TRBV18; D tentatively fits TRBD1 or TRBD2 (5 bases each). The ends were cut back, 6 bases at V and 2 bases at J, with 19 bases in the middle. CDR3 length equals 17 residues. Germline V gene lookup returns CDR1 KGHSH and CDR2 LQKENI. CDR3 sequence: CASSHLSAGRNTGELFF. The CDR3 region has the DNA TGTGCCAGCTCCCACCTTTCTGCAGGGAGAAACACCGGGGAGCTGTTTTTT.

The chain recombines TRBV7-6 with TRBJ2-2; no definite D call. CDR1 SGHVS and CDR2 FNYEAQ come from the germline V gene. Between the trimmed V and J ends, which lost 5 bases and 7 bases, there was a span of 14 bases. The CDR3 covers 14 residues. In nucleotides, the CDR3 is TGTGCCAGCAGCCCCCAGATTAGCAGCGGGGAGCTGTTTTTT. Protein sequence: CASSPQISSGELFF.

This chain joins TRBV18 and TRBJ2-7; D perhaps matches TRBD2 (6 bases). V was shortened by 3 bases and J by 6 bases, with 21 bases between the two germline ends. The germline gives CDR1 KGHSH, CDR2 LQKENI. The CDR3 extends over 16 amino acids. The CDR3: CASSPARRDGGSEQYF. The CDR3 DNA reads as TGTGCCAGCTCACCTGCGCGCAGGGACGGGGGAAGCGAGCAGTACTTC.

The chain recombines TRBV18 with TRBJ2-1, with 7 bases lining up with TRBD2. V trimming: 2 bases; J trimming: 8 bases; junction bases outside the gene matches: 6. Per the germline V gene, CDR1 is KGHSH and CDR2 is LQKENI. This CDR3 comprises 14 residues. This CDR3 reads CASSPTSGGDEQFF. CDR3 in DNA: TGTGCCAGCTCACCAACTAGTGGGGGGGATGAGCAGTTCTTC.

J is TRBJ2-1 and V is TRBV18; no firm D call. Trimming took 1 base from V and 4 from J, leaving 5 bases between them. The CDR3 has 13 residues. CDR1 is KGHSH and CDR2 is LQKENI in the germline V gene. CDR3 loop: CASSPQQYNEQFF. Here the CDR3 DNA reads TGTGCCAGCTCACCACAACAGTACAATGAGCAGTTCTTC.

The genes are TRBV5-5 and TRBJ1-1; tentative D call: TRBD1 (5 bases). V shed 0 bases and J shed 1 base, with 10 bases lying between them. CDR1 and CDR2 (germline): SGHKS, YYEKEE (reference sequence). This CDR3 contains 15 residues. The CDR3 protein is CASSLAQVSNTEAFF. CDR3 sequence (DNA): TGTGCCAGCAGCTTGGCACAGGTGTCGAACACTGAAGCTTTCTTT.